These 11 T cell receptor beta chains originate from one sample sequenced in a study of CD8 T cells in Susac syndrome (dated by TCRdb to the late 2010s). The library was made by the immunoSEQ multiplex PCR assay. RNA was extracted using the RNeasy kit, and roughly 0.5 to 1 ug of the RNA was reverse transcribed with random hexamers. The raw public reads went through TCRdb reprocessing: fastp at Q25, MiXCR clone calling, in-frame beta chains kept. Merged by CDR3 protein, the rows form single entries marked with the most common genes and DNA. The sample table holds under 200,000 distinct CDR3 sequences, of which approximately 95% were seen once. In total, the top ten clones hold approximately 0.094% of the sample. Sequenced sample: CD4+ T cells from PBMCs. All receptors come from a human donor in good health.

J is TRBJ2-1 and V is TRBV24-1; TRBD2 aligns across 11 bases. Germline trimming cut 4 bases from V and 3 bases from J; bases unmatched to any gene: 7. Looked up from germline, CDR1 is KGHDR and CDR2 is SFDVKD. The CDR3 has 17 amino acids. The CDR3: CATSDSLTSGGYNEQFF. For the CDR3, the DNA is TGTGCCACCAGTGACAGCCTTACTAGCGGGGGCTACAATGAGCAGTTCTTC.

This rearrangement joins TRBV7-2 to TRBJ2-5; TRBD1 matches 8 bases. CDR3 length: 16 residues. J gave up 5 bases and V 7 bases, and 15 bases lay outside the gene matches. Germline values: CDR1 SGHTA, CDR2 FQGNSA. The CDR3, as DNA: TGTGCCAGCAAAAGAAGTCGAGGACAGGGTGGGGAGACCCAGTACTTC. Protein product: CASKRSRGQGGETQYF.

This rearrangement joins TRBV2 to TRBJ1-1, with unresolved D. The CDR3 is 11 residues long. Trimming cost V 4 bases and J 3 bases, with 3 bases left between them. Germline V gene data show CDR1 as SNHLY and CDR2 as FYNNEI. CDR3 nucleotides: TGTGCCAGCAGTGCCGACACTGAAGCTTTCTTT. This gives the protein CASSADTEAFF.

This sequence joins TRBV25-1 and TRBJ2-5; 8 nucleotides align to TRBD1. The J segment lost 2 bases and the V segment lost 4 bases, leaving 9 bases of the junction unmatched. Germline CDR1 is MGHDK and CDR2 is SYGVNS. This CDR3 contains 16 residues. For the CDR3, the DNA is TGTGCCAGCAGTGGGCAGGGGGCCGGCCAACAAGAGACCCAGTACTTC. Protein product: CASSGQGAGQQETQYF.

The chain has TRBV20-1 and TRBJ2-2; no clear D gene. The germline V gene has CDR1 DFQATT and CDR2 SNEGSKA (reference sequence). The V end was cut by 3 bases, the J end by 4 bases, with 6 bases between. The CDR3 has 12 amino acids. The CDR3 is CSASYSTGELFF. The CDR3 nucleotides read TGCAGTGCTAGCTATAGCACCGGGGAGCTGTTTTTT.

The chain combines TRBV9 with TRBJ2-1; weak D call: TRBD1 (6 bases). Germline CDR1 reads SGDLS; CDR2 reads YYNGEE. The CDR3 totals 13 residues. Trimming left V 3 bases short and J 5 bases short, with 9 bases between. The CDR3: CASSGGLNNEQFF. The DNA of the CDR3 is TGTGCCAGCAGCGGGGGGCTTAACAATGAGCAGTTCTTC.

The genes are TRBV2 and TRBJ2-3, with D unresolved. The CDR3 is 11 residues long. Germline loops: CDR1 SNHLY, CDR2 FYNNEI. V lost 7 bases and J lost 6, with 8 bases in between. Written as DNA, the CDR3 is TGTGCCAGCAAGTCATCTGATACGCAGTATTTT. Its translation: CASKSSDTQYF.

The chain is built from TRBV6-2 or TRBV6-3 and TRBJ1-1; TRBD1 might be the D (5 bases). Germline CDR1 and CDR2: MNHEY and SVGEGT. This CDR3 comprises 13 residues. V was clipped by 9 bases and J by 6 bases, with 17 bases between them. The CDR3 nucleotides read TGTGCCAGTCACTCGGGACGGACCGCTGAAGCTTTCTTT. It is translated as CASHSGRTAEAFF.

CDR3 sequence: CASSGTSGGSNNNEQFF. The CDR3 DNA is TGTGCCAGCAGTGGGACTAGCGGGGGTTCCAATAACAATGAGCAGTTCTTC. This chain joins TRBV9 and TRBJ2-1; 14 positions agree with TRBD2. Per germline, CDR1 SGDLS and CDR2 YYNGEE. Trimming at V came to 5 bases and at J to 5 bases, leaving 9 bases not matched to a gene. The CDR3 is 17 amino acids.

About this clonotype itself: The junction differs from germline at one of its ends, possibly a read error. The chain uses TRBV27 and TRBJ2-1, with 14 nucleotides matching TRBD2. This CDR3 spans 17 amino acids. Germline CDR1 reads MNHEY; CDR2 reads SMNVEV (reference sequence). In DNA form, the CDR3 reads TGTGCCAGCAGTCCGACTAGCGGGAGGGCTAGCTACAATAAGCAGTTCTTC. It translates to CASSPTSGRASYNKQFF.

The genes are TRBV15 and TRBJ2-3; D is perhaps TRBD2 (6 bases). In germline, CDR1 is LNHNV, CDR2 YYDKDF (reference sequence). This CDR3 is 19 amino acids long. V gave up 0 bases and J gave up 6 bases, with 25 bases separating them. The CDR3 sequence is CATSRDLVRASAPGDTQYF. The CDR3 region has the DNA TGTGCCACCAGCAGAGATTTAGTACGGGCTAGCGCCCCAGGGGATACGCAGTATTTT.